One sample yielded the 25 T cell receptor beta chains listed below, sequenced in a study of B cell selection in AIRE deficiency. Regulatory T cells were sorted as CD4+CD25hiCD127low/negative. Clones were sequenced by immunoSEQ multiplex PCR, and TCRdb holds only the in-frame ones, with some missing. The sample has tens of thousands of clones, 92% seen once. The sample was CD4+CD25+ Tregs sorted from PBMCs. The source of these receptors is a human donor in good health.

This chain connects TRBV7-2 to TRBJ2-7, with a possible D match to TRBD2 (5 bases). Per the germline V gene, CDR1 is SGHTA and CDR2 is FQGNSA. The CDR3 runs 15 residues. The ends were cut back, 3 bases at V and 2 bases at J, with 14 bases in the middle. For the CDR3, the DNA is TGTGCCAGCAGCTTGGGGTCGGGATCCCCCTACGAGCAGTACTTC. It specifies CASSLGSGSPYEQYF.

The chain recombines TRBV10-3 with TRBJ1-3; TRBD1 aligns across 10 bases. Germline-derived CDR1 and CDR2 are ENHRY and SYGVKD. V shed 3 bases, J shed 2 bases, and the junction held 13 bases outside the gene matches. CDR3 length equals 19 residues. CDR3 amino acids: CAISDARQGAGVAGNTIYF. As DNA, the CDR3 is TGTGCCATCAGTGATGCGAGACAGGGGGCAGGTGTTGCTGGAAACACCATATATTTT.

J is TRBJ1-1 and V is TRBV28; unclear D gene. V gave up 10 bases and J gave up 6 bases, with 6 bases separating them. This CDR3 has 9 amino acids. Per germline, CDR1 MDHEN and CDR2 SYDVKM. In DNA form, the CDR3 reads TGTGCCATCGCCTCTGAAGCTTTCTTT. Translated, it gives CAIASEAFF.

V is TRBV5-1 and J is TRBJ1-6; 7 bases line up with TRBD1. The trim removed 3 bases at V and 5 bases at J, leaving 5 bases unmatched. CDR3 length: 15 residues. CDR1 is SGHRS, CDR2 YFSETQ, per germline. CDR3 sequence: CASSSQDRNNSPLHF. The CDR3 DNA reads as TGCGCCAGCAGCTCCCAGGACAGGAATAATTCACCCCTCCACTTT.

This sequence joins TRBV6-1 and TRBJ1-2; D might be TRBD1 (6 bases). CDR1 is MNHNS and CDR2 is SASEGT in the germline V gene. The CDR3 sequence is 14 residues long. Trimming stripped 7 bases from V and 4 bases from J, with 16 bases between. CDR3 protein: CASNQIQGGYGYTF. CDR3 in DNA: TGTGCCAGCAACCAGATACAGGGAGGCTATGGCTACACCTTC.

This clone was seen a few times. V gene TRBV14 combines with J gene TRBJ1-2, with D possibly matching TRBD1 (5 bases). This CDR3 spans 14 amino acids. Trimming took 0 bases from V and 8 from J, leaving 13 bases between them. Germline lookup yields CDR1 SGHDN and CDR2 FVKESK. CDR3 sequence: CASSQDGGRRGYTF. The CDR3, as DNA: TGTGCCAGCAGCCAAGATGGGGGGAGGAGAGGCTACACCTTC.

V and J are TRBV6-5 and TRBJ1-4, with TRBD1 matching over 11 bases. This CDR3 is 15 amino acids long. The V gene's germline CDR1 is MNHEY and CDR2 SVGAGI. V dropped 5 bases and J dropped 8; count of bases not matched to a gene: 7. CDR3 sequence reads: CASSPLDRGREKLFF. CDR3 in DNA: TGTGCCAGCAGTCCATTGGACAGGGGGCGCGAAAAACTGTTTTTT.

V and J are TRBV9 and TRBJ1-2; D is unresolved. This CDR3 spans 13 amino acids. CDR1 is SGDLS and CDR2 is YYNGEE in the germline V gene. Between the trimmed V and J ends, which lost 0 bases and 8 bases, there was a span of 11 bases. The DNA for the CDR3 is TGTGCCAGCAGCGTAGGTCTGTTCATGGGCTACACCTTC. Translating it yields CASSVGLFMGYTF. The full variable domain, completed using reference TRBV9 and TRBJ1-2, is DSGVTQTPKHLITATGQRVTLRCSPRSGDLSVYWYQQSLDQGLQFLIQYYNGEERAKGNILERFSAQQFPDLHSELNLSSLELGDSALYFCASSVGLFMGYTFGSGTRLTVV.

This sequence joins TRBV7-9 and TRBJ1-2; the D is unclear. Germline-derived CDR1 and CDR2 are SEHNR and FQNEAQ (reference sequence). V lost 3 bases to trimming and J lost 4 bases, with 12 bases between them. This CDR3 is 14 amino acids long. CDR3 residues: CASSFPSGRYGYTF. The CDR3 DNA reads TGTGCCAGCAGCTTTCCGTCCGGGCGCTATGGCTACACCTTC.

The chain joins TRBV11-2 to TRBJ1-5, with 7 bases identical to TRBD1. V dropped 2 bases and J dropped 7; count of bases not matched to a gene: 8. The CDR3 totals 15 residues. Germline assignment: CDR1 SGHAT and CDR2 FQNNGV. The CDR3 bases are TGTGCCAGCAGCTTATCAGGGGGTGCATCACAGCCCCAGCATTTT. Translation: CASSLSGGASQPQHF.

This clone appeared once. V usage is TRBV2 and J usage is TRBJ2-3; 11 positions match TRBD2. The CDR3 length is 15 residues. Trimming at V came to 5 bases and at J to 3 bases, leaving 4 bases not matched to a gene. CDR1 and CDR2 (germline): SNHLY, FYNNEI. The CDR3 DNA is TGTGCCAGCAGTTCGACTAGCGGGGTTACAGATACGCAGTATTTT. Its translation: CASSSTSGVTDTQYF.

This chain uses TRBV6-5 with TRBJ2-7; D might be TRBD2 (6 bases). Trimming took 8 bases from V and 4 from J, leaving 12 bases between them. CDR1 and CDR2 from the germline V gene are MNHEY and SVGAGI. CDR3 size: 12 residues. Here the CDR3 reads CASGRLGYEQYF. The CDR3 nucleotides are TGTGCCAGCGGCCGACTAGGTTACGAGCAGTACTTC.

The chain has TRBV4-1 and TRBJ2-2; 10 positions agree with TRBD1. Germline CDR1 reads MGHRA; CDR2 reads YSYEKL. V was pared by 4 bases and J by 7 bases, with 6 bases of the junction left unmatched. The CDR3 runs to 15 residues. The CDR3 sequence: CASSPGTGVDGELFF. DNA for the CDR3: TGCGCCAGCAGCCCTGGGACAGGGGTTGACGGGGAGCTGTTTTTT.

This clone was counted a single time. The V and J genes are TRBV2 and TRBJ2-7; D is undetermined. The germline gives CDR1 SNHLY, CDR2 FYNNEI. CDR3 size: 12 residues. Trimming cost V 6 bases and J 4 bases, with 10 bases left between them. The CDR3: CASRDVQYEQYF. CDR3 DNA sequence: TGTGCCAGCAGAGACGTTCAGTACGAGCAGTACTTC.

The CDR3 protein is CASSFRDSSDTQYF. The DNA of the CDR3 is TGTGCCAGCAGCTTCAGGGATTCGTCCGATACGCAGTATTTT. This sequence joins TRBV7-8 and TRBJ2-3; D is possibly TRBD1 (5 bases). With 3 bases removed from V and 6 bases from J, the gap between germline ends came to 13 bases. This CDR3 region has 14 residues. Germline lookup yields CDR1 SGHVS and CDR2 FQNEAQ.

V gene TRBV7-6 combines with J gene TRBJ1-4; D is perhaps TRBD1 (5 bases). Germline assignment: CDR1 SGHVS and CDR2 FNYEAQ. CDR3 length equals 15 residues. The V and J ends lost 1 base and 6 bases respectively, with 12 bases between them. The CDR3 is CASSLEGRPYEKLFF. CDR3 DNA sequence: TGTGCCAGCAGCTTAGAGGGACGCCCTTATGAAAAACTGTTTTTT.

The V gene is TRBV7-9, the J gene TRBJ2-3, with unresolved D. The CDR3 has 13 residues. The V gene lost 2 bases and the J gene lost 2 bases, with 5 bases spanning the gap. Germline loops: CDR1 SEHNR, CDR2 FQNEAQ (reference sequence). The CDR3: CASSLFATDTQYF. CDR3 DNA: TGTGCCAGCAGCTTATTCGCCACAGATACGCAGTATTTT.

The V gene is TRBV7-3, the J gene TRBJ2-1, with D perhaps TRBD2 (5 bases). CDR1 and CDR2 (germline): SGHTA, FQGTGA. With 9 bases removed from V and 0 bases from J, the gap between germline ends came to 15 bases. This CDR3 has 15 residues. The CDR3 DNA reads TGTGCCAGTCCCAAAGCGGCGAGCTCCTACAATGAGCAGTTCTTC. Residues: CASPKAASSYNEQFF.

This clone was detected once. The rearrangement uses TRBV5-1 and TRBJ1-2, with a weak D call TRBD1 (6 bases). Germline CDR1 and CDR2: SGHRS and YFSETQ. This CDR3 has 13 amino acids. Trimming removed 2 bases at V and 2 bases at J, with 7 bases between. The CDR3 DNA is TGCGCCAGCAGCTTCACAGGGAACTATGGCTACACCTTC. It specifies CASSFTGNYGYTF. The whole variable domain, remainder taken from reference TRBV5-1 and TRBJ1-2, is KAGVTQTPRYLIKTRGQQVTLSCSPISGHRSVSWYQQTPGQGLQFLFEYFSETQRNKGNFPGRFSGRQFSNSRSEMNVSTLELGDSALYLCASSFTGNYGYTFGSGTRLTVV.

The chain couples TRBV7-3 to TRBJ2-7, with D perhaps TRBD1 (6 bases). V was pared by 5 bases and J by 2 bases, with 16 bases between. Germline V gene sequence: CDR1 SGHTA, CDR2 FQGTGA. CDR3 length: 15 residues. Written as DNA, the CDR3 is TGTGCCAGCAGCAGATCGACCAGGGGCCCCTACGAGCAGTACTTC. This encodes CASSRSTRGPYEQYF.

This clone was seen a few times. The CDR3 sequence: CASSLSGGGNSPLHF. CDR3 bases: TGTGCCAGCAGTTTGAGCGGGGGAGGGAATTCACCCCTCCACTTT. This rearrangement joins TRBV6-5 to TRBJ1-6; D is possibly TRBD1 (5 bases). CDR1 is MNHEY, CDR2 SVGAGI, per germline. V was trimmed by 4 bases and J by 7 bases, leaving 14 bases between them. The CDR3 totals 15 residues.

The genes are TRBV19 and TRBJ1-5; no reliable D call. This CDR3 comprises 12 residues. The germline CDR1 and CDR2 sequences are LNHDA and SQIVND (reference sequence). Trimming pared 5 bases from V and 3 bases from J, leaving 5 bases between. As DNA, the CDR3 is TGTGCCAGTAGTTCCTTCAATCAGCCCCAGCATTTT. The encoded protein is CASSSFNQPQHF.

This chain joins TRBV19 and TRBJ1-5; the match to TRBD1 covers 11 bases. The CDR3 consists of 15 residues. J gave up 7 bases and V 6 bases, and 8 bases lay outside the gene matches. From germline, CDR1 is LNHDA and CDR2 SQIVND (reference sequence). CDR3 in amino acids: CASSRTGGAGQPQHF. In DNA form, the CDR3 reads TGTGCCAGTAGCAGGACAGGGGGCGCAGGACAGCCCCAGCATTTT.

The chain employs TRBV7-3 and TRBJ1-1; D is ambiguous. From germline, CDR1 is SGHTA and CDR2 FQGTGA. The V end lost 1 base, the J end lost 7 bases, and 19 bases lay between the germline ends. The CDR3 runs 16 residues. The CDR3 sequence is CASSLNPLTASGEAFF. CDR3 sequence (DNA): TGTGCCAGCAGCTTAAATCCCCTGACCGCGTCCGGTGAAGCTTTCTTT.

The J gene is TRBJ2-7, the V gene TRBV19, with TRBD1 matching over 9 bases. CDR1 is LNHDA and CDR2 is SQIVND in the germline V gene (reference sequence). After removal of 3 bases from V and 2 bases from J, the junction contained 5 bases not matched to a gene. There are 15 residues in the CDR3. Here the CDR3 DNA reads TGTGCCAGTAGTATCACAGGGGGCGCAGCCTACGAGCAGTACTTC. It translates to CASSITGGAAYEQYF.